This T cell receptor (beta chain) appears in the sequencing data of a study of a mutant IDH1 vaccine in newly diagnosed glioma. Study-level background: Vaccination started 4-6 weeks after radiotherapy alone, or with temozolomide cycles.

Time point noted: week 23, last vaccination. Vaccinated patients received 300 ug of mutant IDH1 20-mer peptide per dose, with topical imiquimod. Each astrocytoma in the donors was new, WHO grade 3 or 4, IDH1-mutant and ATRX-lost. TCRdb's copy holds only in-frame clones and misses some; the assay was immunoSEQ multiplex PCR. The data hold about 72,000 clones, with around 82% observed a single time. The CDR3 loop spans 15 amino acids. V lost 4 bases to trimming and J lost 6 bases; unmatched junction nucleotides: 8. In germline, CDR1 is MGHRA, CDR2 YSYEKL. With respect to this clone: Its matching antigen is unknown.

The source was PBMCs, collected from a glioma patient whose treatment included an IDH1 peptide vaccine. The chain employs TRBV4-1 and TRBJ2-1; 8 bases line up with TRBD2. The sequence was collected from a man aged 18 to 30 with glioma. The CDR3 DNA sequence: TGCGCCAGCAGCCCGTCGGGGGGGGGCCCCAATGAGCAGTTCTTC. Translating gives CASSPSGGGPNEQFF.